This T cell receptor (beta chain) appears in the sequencing data of a study of regulatory T cells in long-lasting Graves disease. Arm-PCR with iRepertoire HTBI primers amplified the CDR3 regions for these TCR beta libraries. TCRdb reprocessed the multiplex PCR reads with MiXCR, giving one entry per CDR3 protein. In the table there are some 370,000 distinct CDR3 sequences, approximately 12% of which are singletons. This clonotype was detected ten times or more. Time point meaning: newly diagnosed GD, antithyroid drugs for less than 3 months. RNA isolated from PBMCs was used to make the TCR library. Germline V gene data show CDR1 as LGHNT and CDR2 as FRNRAP. The ends lost 1 base at V and 2 bases at J; junction bases unmatched: 8. The CDR3 consists of 18 residues. These same data were also listed under a study on T cells in Graves' hyperthyroidism and ophthalmopathy.

This specimen consisted of peripheral blood mononuclear cells (PBMCs), obtained at new diagnosis, from a patient treated with antithyroid drugs. This TCR was recovered from a woman aged 18-29 years with Graves disease. J is TRBJ2-5 and V is TRBV12-5, with 12 bases fitting TRBD1. As DNA, the CDR3 is TGTGCTAGTGGTTTGGCCTCCGGGACAGGGGGCATTCAAGAGACCCAGTACTTC. It encodes CASGLASGTGGIQETQYF. Using reference TRBV12-5 and TRBJ2-5 for the parts outside the CDR3, the full variable domain is DARVTQTPRHKVTEMGQEVTMRCQPILGHNTVFWYRQTMMQGLELLAYFRNRAPLDDSGMPKDRFSAEMPDATLATLKIQPSEPRDSAVYFCASGLASGTGGIQETQYFGPGTRLLVL.